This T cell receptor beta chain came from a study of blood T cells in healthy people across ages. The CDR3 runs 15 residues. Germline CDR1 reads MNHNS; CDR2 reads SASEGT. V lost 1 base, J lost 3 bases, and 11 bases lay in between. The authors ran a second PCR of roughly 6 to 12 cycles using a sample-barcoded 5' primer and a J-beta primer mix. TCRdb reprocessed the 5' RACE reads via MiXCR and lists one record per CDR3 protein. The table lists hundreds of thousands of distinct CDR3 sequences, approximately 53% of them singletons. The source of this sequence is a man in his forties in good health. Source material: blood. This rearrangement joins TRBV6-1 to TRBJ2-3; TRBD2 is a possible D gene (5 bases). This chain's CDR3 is CASSEGAGRTDTQYF. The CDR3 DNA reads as TGTGCCAGCAGTGAAGGGGCGGGCAGAACAGATACGCAGTATTTT.